The next 3 T cell receptor beta chains were all read from a single sample in a study of shared clonotypes between healthy human individuals. Assay used: immunoSEQ multiplex PCR; TCRdb lists only in-frame clones, some missing. The sample includes nearly 1,000,000 clones, around three quarters seen only once; the top ten take over 1.3%. The sequencing input was memory CD4+ T cells sorted from blood. Subset: CD45RA-negative fraction. These TCRs come from a man younger than 35 in good health.

This rearrangement joins TRBV11-2 to TRBJ1-6; D not certain. Between the trimmed V and J ends, which lost 1 base and 7 bases, there was a span of 17 bases. Germline V lookup: CDR1 SGHAT, CDR2 FQNNGV. CDR3 length: 17 residues. The CDR3 reads CASSLGPTGLLNSPLHF. CDR3 coding DNA: TGTGCCAGCAGCTTAGGTCCCACCGGACTGCTCAATTCACCCCTCCACTTT.

The chain links TRBV7-8 to TRBJ2-2; D could derive from TRBD1 or TRBD2 (9 bases each). This CDR3 region has 19 residues. V was shortened by 5 bases and J by 5 bases, with 27 bases between the two germline ends. CDR1 and CDR2 (germline): SGHVS, FQNEAQ. The DNA of the CDR3 is TGTGCCAGCAGCCCCCCCGGGACAGGGAGACTAGCGGTGACCGGGGAGCTGTTTTTT. Protein sequence: CASSPPGTGRLAVTGELFF.

The V gene is TRBV6-5, the J gene TRBJ2-1; tentatively, D is TRBD1 (6 bases). The CDR3 extends over 15 amino acids. Germline loops: CDR1 MNHEY, CDR2 SVGAGI. V lost 2 bases, J lost 5 bases, and 13 bases lay in between. In DNA form, the CDR3 reads TGTGCCAGCAGTTACCAACAGGGCCCAAACAATGAGCAGTTCTTC. Amino acid sequence: CASSYQQGPNNEQFF.